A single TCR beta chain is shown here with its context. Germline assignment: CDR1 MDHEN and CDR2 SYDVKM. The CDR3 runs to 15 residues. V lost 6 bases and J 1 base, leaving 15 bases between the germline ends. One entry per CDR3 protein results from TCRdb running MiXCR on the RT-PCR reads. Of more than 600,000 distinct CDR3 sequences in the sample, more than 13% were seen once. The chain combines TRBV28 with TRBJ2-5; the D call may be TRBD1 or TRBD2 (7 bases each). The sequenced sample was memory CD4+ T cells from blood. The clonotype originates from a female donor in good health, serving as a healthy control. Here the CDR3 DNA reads TGTGCCAGCAGAGGGGGGGACAGCACCCAAGAGACCCAGTACTTC. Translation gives CASRGGDSTQETQYF.